A single sample is the source of the 20 T cell receptor beta chains below, sequenced in a study of shared clonotypes between healthy human individuals. Data came from immunoSEQ multiplex PCR; TCRdb stores just in-frame clones and leaves some out. The table includes 800,000 to 1,200,000 clones, around 82% detected once. Sequenced sample: memory CD4+ T cells from PBMCs. Stated subset: CD45RA-negative fraction. The receptors stem from a man between 18 and 29 years old in good health. Some clones in this sample may be carry-over from other donors' samples.

The CDR3 loop is CASSGQGSSGNTIYF. CDR3 coding DNA: TGTGCCAGCAGCGGGCAAGGGTCATCTGGAAACACCATATATTTT. This chain links TRBV7-2 with TRBJ1-3; D ambiguous. Trimming removed 5 bases at V and 1 base at J, with 12 bases between. Germline lookup yields CDR1 SGHTA and CDR2 FQGNSA. The CDR3 consists of 15 residues.

This rearrangement joins TRBV7-9 to TRBJ2-3; D call uncertain. Germline values: CDR1 SEHNR, CDR2 FQNEAQ (reference sequence). Trimming left V 3 bases short and J 6 bases short, with 10 bases between. The CDR3 length is 13 residues. The CDR3 DNA is TGTGCCAGCAGCTTGGCCCAATGGGATACGCAGTATTTT. Protein sequence: CASSLAQWDTQYF.

The chain uses TRBV2 and TRBJ2-4; D is unresolved. The V end was cut by 6 bases, the J end by 5 bases, with 20 bases between. This CDR3 spans 16 amino acids. Looked up from germline, CDR1 is SNHLY and CDR2 is FYNNEI. CDR3 nucleotide sequence: TGTGCCAGCAGCCCATCGGGCCGAGAGACTCAAAACATTCAGTACTTC. This encodes CASSPSGRETQNIQYF.

This clone was seen more than once but under ten times. The chain has TRBV7-8 and TRBJ2-1; 8 bases are a match to TRBD2. The V segment lost 7 bases and the J segment 7 bases; nucleotides outside the gene matches: 6. This CDR3 region has 13 residues. The V gene's germline CDR1 is SGHVS and CDR2 FQNEAQ. In nucleotides, the CDR3 is TGTGCCAGCAAGCTCGGGGGGGGTAATGAGCAGTTCTTC. Translated: CASKLGGGNEQFF. The full variable domain, rest sourced from reference TRBV7-8 and TRBJ2-1, is GAGVSQSPRYKVAKRGQDVALRCDPISGHVSLFWYQQALGQGPEFLTYFQNEAQLDKSGLPSDRFFAERPEGSVSTLKIQRTQQEDSAVYLCASKLGGGNEQFFGPGTRLTVL.

This clone is a singleton in its sample. V and J are TRBV7-3 and TRBJ1-1; 7 bases match TRBD1. Germline V CDR1 and CDR2: SGHTA, FQGTGA. This CDR3 comprises 15 residues. Trimming took 6 bases from V and 0 from J; bases not matched to a gene: 7. Here the CDR3 DNA reads TGTGCCAGCAGATACCTCAGGGGGATGAACACTGAAGCTTTCTTT. It codes for CASRYLRGMNTEAFF.

The gene calls are TRBV9 and TRBJ2-7; 11 positions match TRBD1. CDR3 length: 15 amino acids. The ends lost 3 bases at V and 3 bases at J; junction bases unmatched: 5. Per germline, CDR1 SGDLS and CDR2 YYNGEE. DNA of the CDR3: TGTGCCAGCAGCGCCGGACAGGGGGCAGGCTACGAGCAGTACTTC. Amino acids: CASSAGQGAGYEQYF. The full variable domain, rest sourced from reference TRBV9 and TRBJ2-7, is DSGVTQTPKHLITATGQRVTLRCSPRSGDLSVYWYQQSLDQGLQFLIQYYNGEERAKGNILERFSAQQFPDLHSELNLSSLELGDSALYFCASSAGQGAGYEQYFGPGTRLTVT.

This clone was recorded a few times. The chain uses TRBV7-3 and TRBJ1-1; maybe TRBD1 (6 bases). V lost 0 bases and J lost 0, with 11 bases in between. There are 16 residues in the CDR3. Germline V gene data show CDR1 as SGHTA and CDR2 as FQGTGA. In DNA, the CDR3 is TGTGCCAGCAGCTTAACGGTGCCAGGGGTGAACACTGAAGCTTTCTTT. This translates into CASSLTVPGVNTEAFF.

The chain is built from TRBV27 and TRBJ2-2, with 8 bases identical to TRBD1. CDR1 is MNHEY and CDR2 is SMNVEV in the germline V gene (reference sequence). Unmatched junction bases numbered 7, after V lost 4 bases and J lost 6 bases. CDR3 length equals 15 residues. This CDR3 reads CASSSTGGPPGELFF. In DNA, the CDR3 is TGTGCCAGCAGTTCAACAGGGGGTCCCCCCGGGGAGCTGTTTTTT.

This clone has a handful of counts. The rearrangement uses TRBV28 and TRBJ2-1; 9 nucleotides align to TRBD1. The CDR3 totals 21 residues. Germline V CDR1 and CDR2: MDHEN, SYDVKM. Trimming took 6 bases from V and 4 from J; bases not matched to a gene: 25. The CDR3 DNA sequence: TGTGCCAGCAGACCACTGCCCTCCGGGACAGGGCAAAGGTCGACATACAATGAGCAGTTCTTC. Amino acids: CASRPLPSGTGQRSTYNEQFF.

This chain joins TRBV14 and TRBJ2-5; TRBD2 is a possible D gene (5 bases). V dropped 1 base and J dropped 4 bases, with 16 bases sitting between them. Germline CDR1 is SGHDN and CDR2 is FVKESK. The length of the CDR3 is 16 residues. Written as DNA, the CDR3 is TGTGCCAGCAGCCAAGTGGGTCGGGGTGGAGGAGAGACCCAGTACTTC. It specifies CASSQVGRGGGETQYF.

V gene TRBV2 combines with J gene TRBJ2-7, with D tentatively TRBD1 (6 bases). CDR1 and CDR2 (germline): SNHLY, FYNNEI. The CDR3 runs to 11 residues. V lost 3 bases and J 12 bases, leaving 12 bases between the germline ends. CDR3 coding DNA: TGTGCCAGCAGTGAGGGGGCTGGCCGGTACTTC. It specifies CASSEGAGRYF.

The chain employs TRBV11-2 and TRBJ2-5; D call uncertain. CDR1 and CDR2 from the germline V gene are SGHAT and FQNNGV. CDR3 length: 13 amino acids. Trimming took off 2 bases at V and 5 bases at J, with 9 bases between the two ends. CDR3 amino acids: CASSLQLHETQYF. The CDR3 DNA reads TGTGCCAGCAGCTTACAACTTCACGAGACCCAGTACTTC.

To note about this clone: Distinct nucleotide sequences in the sample also encode this CDR3. The chain joins TRBV28 to TRBJ2-1; tentatively, D is TRBD1 (6 bases). This CDR3 contains 13 residues. V was clipped by 3 bases and J by 4 bases, with 7 bases between them. Looked up from germline, CDR1 is MDHEN and CDR2 is SYDVKM. The CDR3 DNA follows: TGTGCCAGCAGTTTGGACAGTTACAATGAGCAGTTCTTC. Its translation: CASSLDSYNEQFF.

V is TRBV28 and J is TRBJ1-2; D perhaps matches TRBD1 (6 bases). The CDR3 spans 16 residues. V lost 4 bases and J 3 bases, leaving 18 bases between the germline ends. Germline V gene data show CDR1 as MDHEN and CDR2 as SYDVKM. The CDR3 DNA follows: TGTGCCAGCAGTTCCATCTCCTCTCAGGGGTACTATGGCTACACCTTC. Its translation is CASSSISSQGYYGYTF.

The rearrangement uses TRBV10-3 and TRBJ2-1; tentative D call: TRBD1 (7 bases). Per the germline V gene, CDR1 is ENHRY and CDR2 is SYGVKD. V dropped 0 bases and J dropped 8 bases, with 17 bases sitting between them. The CDR3 is 16 residues long. The CDR3 loop reads CAISESAGRGHDEQFF. The CDR3 DNA is TGTGCCATCAGTGAGTCGGCGGGAAGGGGGCACGATGAGCAGTTCTTC.

DNA for the CDR3: TGTGCCAGCAGTCCCTCGGGACCGATCACAGATACGCAGTATTTT. As protein: CASSPSGPITDTQYF. V gene TRBV28 combines with J gene TRBJ2-3; D may be TRBD1 or TRBD2 (5 bases each). V gave up 5 bases and J gave up 2 bases, with 14 bases separating them. CDR1 is MDHEN, CDR2 SYDVKM, per germline. There are 15 residues in the CDR3.

The chain uses TRBV7-9 and TRBJ2-2; TRBD2 is a possible D gene (7 bases). Germline-derived CDR1 and CDR2 are SEHNR and FQNEAQ (reference sequence). The V end lost 3 bases, the J end lost 2 bases, and 10 bases lay between the germline ends. The CDR3 runs to 15 residues. CDR3 region: CASSFGGPNTGELFF. CDR3 nucleotides: TGTGCCAGCAGCTTCGGGGGGCCCAACACCGGGGAGCTGTTTTTT.

J is TRBJ2-7 and V is TRBV5-4; 7 nucleotides align to TRBD1. V was clipped by 5 bases and J by 5 bases; unmatched bases: 10. Germline V gene lookup returns CDR1 SGHNT and CDR2 YYREEE (reference sequence). CDR3 length equals 14 residues. The CDR3 here is CASSQATGTHEQYF. CDR3 nucleotide sequence: TGTGCCAGCAGTCAGGCGACAGGGACCCACGAGCAGTACTTC.

This chain joins TRBV19 and TRBJ2-7; TRBD1 aligns across 9 bases. Per germline, CDR1 LNHDA and CDR2 SQIVND (reference sequence). This CDR3 region has 15 residues. With 5 bases clipped from V and 0 bases from J, the junction kept 5 bases outside the gene matches. CDR3 sequence: CASSSRDRDSYEQYF. CDR3 DNA: TGTGCCAGTAGTTCCCGGGACAGGGACTCCTACGAGCAGTACTTC.

The gene calls are TRBV6-6 and TRBJ2-7, with D hard to call. The germline V gene has CDR1 MNHNY and CDR2 SVGAGI (reference sequence). The CDR3 is made up of 13 amino acids. The V gene lost 7 bases and the J gene lost 0 bases, with 10 bases spanning the gap. The CDR3 DNA follows: TGTGCCAGCACCCGGACGGCCTCCTACGAGCAGTACTTC. Encoded protein: CASTRTASYEQYF.